This T cell receptor beta chain was identified during a study of response to subunit inactivated influenza vaccine. A word on this clonotype: The antigen is not known.

Each CDR3 protein gets one entry after TCRdb re-called the RT-PCR reads with MiXCR. The sample comprises 450,000 to 550,000 distinct CDR3 sequences, 25% of which are singletons, and 1.5% to 2% rests with the top ten. The CDR3 is 13 amino acids. The germline V gene has CDR1 SQVTM and CDR2 ANQGSEA. Trimming removed 6 bases from V and 4 bases from J, with 14 bases in between. Study-level results: Seasonal influenza vaccination, on each occasion, was suggested by the authors to recruit few new T cells.

The source of this sequence is a man aged 50 to 60 who received an inactivated influenza vaccine. V usage is TRBV29-1 and J usage is TRBJ2-3, with TRBD1 as a possible D gene (6 bases). The sample was CD4+ T cells sorted from PBMCs, taken around 5 days after vaccination. CDR3 bases: TGCAGCGTGCAAACAGGGAGTTCAGATACGCAGTATTTT. It codes for CSVQTGSSDTQYF.